A selection of T cell receptor beta chains follows, all from one sample in a study of cytomegalovirus exposure and HLA in healthy donors. Data came from immunoSEQ multiplex PCR; TCRdb stores just in-frame clones and leaves some out. Here the sample spans 150,000 to 170,000 clones, roughly 77% being singletons. The sample comprised PBMCs. These receptors all stem from a man aged 25 to 40 in good health and CMV-seropositive. The CDR3 runs from the conserved cysteine through the conserved F or W. Each record gives: clone size, J gene, V gene, D gene, CDR3 protein, CDR3 DNA. D genes are given only for firm matches. Part of the rows lack a size; the others show once, few, many or a class for expanded clones.

clone size: .
J gene: TRBJ1-5
V gene: TRBV6-6
D gene: .
CDR3 protein: CASSPDSNSNQPQHF
CDR3 DNA: TGTGCCAGCAGTCCGGACAGTAATAGCAATCAGCCCCAGCATTTT

clone size: .
J gene: TRBJ1-1
V gene: TRBV10-3
D gene: .
CDR3 protein: CAISGSDMEAFF
CDR3 DNA: TGTGCCATCAGTGGCTCAGACATGGAAGCTTTCTTT

clone size: .
J gene: TRBJ2-2
V gene: TRBV9
D gene: .
CDR3 protein: CASSEGVHTGELFF
CDR3 DNA: TGTGCCAGCAGTGAGGGGGTCCACACCGGGGAGCTGTTTTTT

clone size: .
J gene: TRBJ2-7
V gene: TRBV5-1
D gene: TRBD1
CDR3 protein: CASSPGDRERYEQYF
CDR3 DNA: TGCGCCAGCAGCCCCGGGGACAGGGAAAGGTACGAGCAGTACTTC

clone size: .
J gene: TRBJ2-1
V gene: TRBV10-3
D gene: .
CDR3 protein: CAISGGVGDGNEQFF
CDR3 DNA: TGTGCCATCAGTGGGGGAGTGGGTGACGGGAATGAGCAGTTCTTC

clone size: .
J gene: TRBJ2-5
V gene: TRBV9
D gene: TRBD1
CDR3 protein: CASSVAGQGWETQYF
CDR3 DNA: TGTGCCAGCAGCGTAGCGGGACAGGGGTGGGAGACCCAGTACTTC

clone size: .
J gene: TRBJ2-5
V gene: TRBV6-5
D gene: .
CDR3 protein: CASSYEGGAQYF
CDR3 DNA: TGTGCCAGCAGTTACGAGGGGGGGGCCCAGTACTTC

clone size: .
J gene: TRBJ1-3
V gene: TRBV5-8
D gene: .
CDR3 protein: CASNRHLSGNTIYF
CDR3 DNA: TGTGCCAGCAACCGACACCTCTCTGGAAACACCATATATTTT

clone size: .
J gene: TRBJ2-3
V gene: TRBV7-6
D gene: TRBD1
CDR3 protein: CASSPGTGADTQYF
CDR3 DNA: TGTGCCAGCAGCCCCGGGACAGGGGCAGATACGCAGTATTTT

clone size: .
J gene: TRBJ2-7
V gene: TRBV7-8
D gene: TRBD1
CDR3 protein: CASSFNDRGPYEQYF
CDR3 DNA: TGTGCCAGCAGCTTCAACGACAGGGGCCCCTACGAGCAGTACTTC

clone size: .
J gene: TRBJ2-2
V gene: TRBV4-3
D gene: .
CDR3 protein: CASSQESGSTGELFF
CDR3 DNA: TGCGCCAGCAGCCAAGAATCGGGGAGCACCGGGGAGCTGTTTTTT

clone size: .
J gene: TRBJ2-5
V gene: TRBV14
D gene: .
CDR3 protein: CASSQDWRGEETQYF
CDR3 DNA: TGTGCCAGCAGCCAAGATTGGCGGGGCGAGGAGACCCAGTACTTC

clone size: .
J gene: TRBJ2-2
V gene: TRBV19
D gene: TRBD2
CDR3 protein: CASSIGSGRAVGELFF
CDR3 DNA: TGTGCCAGTAGTATAGGGAGCGGGAGGGCTGTCGGGGAGCTGTTTTTT

clone size: .
J gene: TRBJ2-2
V gene: TRBV18
D gene: .
CDR3 protein: CASQTRLVQPGTGELFF
CDR3 DNA: TGTGCCAGCCAGACGAGACTAGTCCAACCAGGAACCGGGGAGCTGTTTTTT

clone size: .
J gene: TRBJ2-1
V gene: TRBV10-3
D gene: .
CDR3 protein: CAISDGRGGGDEQFF
CDR3 DNA: TGTGCCATCAGTGATGGAAGGGGGGGTGGTGATGAGCAGTTCTTC

clone size: few
J gene: TRBJ2-7
V gene: TRBV25-1
D gene: TRBD2
CDR3 protein: CASSEYTGGREQYF
CDR3 DNA: TGTGCCAGCAGTGAATATACGGGAGGGCGCGAGCAGTACTTC

clone size: .
J gene: TRBJ1-1
V gene: TRBV10-3
D gene: .
CDR3 protein: CAIRIQLENTEAFF
CDR3 DNA: TGTGCCATCCGAATACAGTTAGAAAACACTGAAGCTTTCTTT

clone size: .
J gene: TRBJ2-7
V gene: TRBV6-5
D gene: .
CDR3 protein: CASSPRGTSYEQYF
CDR3 DNA: TGTGCCAGCAGCCCTCGTGGGACTTCCTACGAGCAGTACTTC

clone size: few
J gene: TRBJ2-6
V gene: TRBV6-6
D gene: .
CDR3 protein: CASSYEGSGANVLTF
CDR3 DNA: TGTGCCAGCAGTTACGAGGGTAGTGGGGCCAACGTCCTGACTTTC

clone size: .
J gene: TRBJ1-5
V gene: TRBV30
D gene: TRBD1
CDR3 protein: CAWSQAGGLSQPQHF
CDR3 DNA: TGTGCCTGGAGTCAAGCAGGGGGCCTTTCTCAGCCCCAGCATTTT

clone size: few
J gene: TRBJ2-7
V gene: TRBV11-2
D gene: .
CDR3 protein: CASSSMGEAYEQYF
CDR3 DNA: TGTGCCAGCAGCTCCATGGGGGAGGCCTACGAGCAGTACTTC

clone size: .
J gene: TRBJ1-1
V gene: TRBV6-5
D gene: .
CDR3 protein: CASNGVNTEAFF
CDR3 DNA: TGTGCCAGCAACGGAGTGAACACTGAAGCTTTCTTT

clone size: .
J gene: TRBJ2-5
V gene: TRBV5-1
D gene: .
CDR3 protein: CACEKDNEETQYF
CDR3 DNA: TGCGCCTGCGAGAAGGACAACGAAGAGACCCAGTACTTC

clone size: .
J gene: TRBJ2-2
V gene: TRBV9
D gene: .
CDR3 protein: CASSVGAGHMVMDTGELFF
CDR3 DNA: TGTGCCAGCAGCGTAGGGGCAGGACATATGGTTATGGACACCGGGGAGCTGTTTTTT

clone size: .
J gene: TRBJ1-4
V gene: TRBV19
D gene: .
CDR3 protein: CASSISGNKEKLFF
CDR3 DNA: TGTGCCAGTAGTATCTCCGGGAACAAAGAAAAACTGTTTTTT

clone size: .
J gene: TRBJ1-1
V gene: TRBV13
D gene: .
CDR3 protein: CASSLAGLNTEAFF
CDR3 DNA: TGTGCCAGCAGCTTGGCAGGGCTGAACACTGAAGCTTTCTTT

clone size: few
J gene: TRBJ1-5
V gene: TRBV19
D gene: .
CDR3 protein: CASSPLNSNQPQHF
CDR3 DNA: TGTGCCAGTAGTCCACTGAATAGCAATCAGCCCCAGCATTTT

clone size: .
J gene: TRBJ2-2
V gene: TRBV4-3
D gene: .
CDR3 protein: CASSQDMGGRAGELFF
CDR3 DNA: TGCGCCAGCAGCCAAGATATGGGGGGACGCGCCGGGGAGCTGTTTTTT

clone size: .
J gene: TRBJ1-5
V gene: TRBV6-1
D gene: .
CDR3 protein: CASSVSSFNQPQHF
CDR3 DNA: TGTGCCAGCAGTGTGTCCAGTTTCAATCAGCCCCAGCATTTT

clone size: .
J gene: TRBJ2-6
V gene: TRBV2
D gene: TRBD1
CDR3 protein: CASSVQGSGANVLTF
CDR3 DNA: TGTGCCAGCAGCGTACAGGGGTCCGGGGCCAACGTCCTGACTTTC

clone size: .
J gene: TRBJ1-1
V gene: TRBV4-1
D gene: .
CDR3 protein: CASSQDIDWREAFF
CDR3 DNA: TGCGCCAGCAGCCAAGATATCGATTGGAGGGAAGCTTTCTTT

clone size: .
J gene: TRBJ1-2
V gene: TRBV28
D gene: TRBD1
CDR3 protein: CAILDRVLYGYTF
CDR3 DNA: TGTGCCATCCTCGACAGGGTCCTCTATGGCTACACCTTC

clone size: .
J gene: TRBJ2-7
V gene: TRBV2
D gene: .
CDR3 protein: CASRGSWYEQYF
CDR3 DNA: TGTGCCAGCCGGGGGAGTTGGTACGAGCAGTATTTC

clone size: .
J gene: TRBJ2-1
V gene: TRBV11-2
D gene: TRBD2
CDR3 protein: CASSFTSGRGNEQFF
CDR3 DNA: TGTGCCAGCAGCTTTACTAGCGGGAGGGGCAATGAGCAGTTCTTC

clone size: .
J gene: TRBJ2-2
V gene: TRBV5-1
D gene: TRBD2
CDR3 protein: CASSSPGLAGAGELFF
CDR3 DNA: TGCGCCAGCAGCTCACCGGGACTAGCGGGGGCCGGGGAGCTGTTTTTT

clone size: .
J gene: TRBJ2-1
V gene: TRBV10-1
D gene: TRBD1
CDR3 protein: CASSPGQVYNEQFF
CDR3 DNA: TGCGCCAGCTCTCCGGGACAGGTATACAATGAGCAGTTCTTC

clone size: .
J gene: TRBJ1-2
V gene: TRBV2
D gene: TRBD1
CDR3 protein: CASSDLRDRVHGYTF
CDR3 DNA: TGTGCCAGCAGCGACCTCCGGGACAGGGTTCATGGCTACACCTTC

clone size: .
J gene: TRBJ2-7
V gene: TRBV9
D gene: .
CDR3 protein: CASSVGADTYEQYF
CDR3 DNA: TGTGCCAGCAGCGTAGGGGCTGACACCTACGAGCAGTACTTC

clone size: .
J gene: TRBJ2-3
V gene: TRBV28
D gene: TRBD1
CDR3 protein: CASSPTGVQDTDTQYF
CDR3 DNA: TGTGCCAGCAGTCCGACAGGGGTCCAAGACACAGATACGCAGTATTTT

clone size: .
J gene: TRBJ2-7
V gene: TRBV7-9
D gene: .
CDR3 protein: CASSLGGGGAHEQYF
CDR3 DNA: TGTGCCAGCAGCTTAGGAGGAGGGGGGGCCCACGAGCAGTACTTC

clone size: .
J gene: TRBJ1-2
V gene: TRBV20-1
D gene: TRBD1
CDR3 protein: CSAGRGNGYTF
CDR3 DNA: TGCAGTGCAGGCAGGGGGAATGGCTACACCTTC

clone size: .
J gene: TRBJ1-2
V gene: TRBV11-2
D gene: TRBD1
CDR3 protein: CASSPQGGYGYTF
CDR3 DNA: TGTGCCAGCAGCCCACAGGGGGGGTATGGCTACACCTTC

clone size: .
J gene: TRBJ2-7
V gene: TRBV15
D gene: .
CDR3 protein: CATSRAPGKGEYEQYF
CDR3 DNA: TGTGCCACCAGCAGAGCCCCGGGGAAGGGGGAATACGAGCAGTACTTC

clone size: .
J gene: TRBJ1-1
V gene: TRBV28
D gene: TRBD1
CDR3 protein: CASRGTGQGFSEAFF
CDR3 DNA: TGTGCCAGCAGGGGAACGGGACAGGGATTTTCTGAAGCTTTCTTT

clone size: .
J gene: TRBJ2-1
V gene: TRBV13
D gene: TRBD2
CDR3 protein: CASSTIAGGLYNEQFF
CDR3 DNA: TGTGCCAGCAGCACCATAGCGGGGGGGCTCTACAATGAGCAGTTCTTC

clone size: .
J gene: TRBJ2-1
V gene: TRBV5-1
D gene: TRBD1
CDR3 protein: CASSLEGGDYNEQFF
CDR3 DNA: TGCGCCAGCAGCTTGGAAGGGGGCGACTACAATGAGCAGTTCTTC

clone size: .
J gene: TRBJ2-7
V gene: TRBV15
D gene: .
CDR3 protein: CATSKPAEASYEQYF
CDR3 DNA: TGTGCCACCAGCAAGCCAGCGGAAGCCTCCTACGAGCAGTACTTC

clone size: .
J gene: TRBJ1-1
V gene: TRBV2
D gene: .
CDR3 protein: CASTLGENTEAFF
CDR3 DNA: TGTGCCAGCACGCTAGGGGAGAACACTGAAGCTTTCTTT

clone size: .
J gene: TRBJ2-1
V gene: TRBV14
D gene: TRBD2
CDR3 protein: CASGPQKRGAYNEQFF
CDR3 DNA: TGTGCCAGCGGGCCTCAAAAGCGGGGGGCCTACAATGAGCAGTTCTTC

clone size: .
J gene: TRBJ2-5
V gene: TRBV9
D gene: TRBD2
CDR3 protein: CASSPGGAPQETQYF
CDR3 DNA: TGTGCCAGCAGCCCCGGGGGGGCACCTCAAGAGACCCAGTACTTC

clone size: .
J gene: TRBJ1-2
V gene: TRBV5-6
D gene: .
CDR3 protein: CASNQGGKDYGYTF
CDR3 DNA: TGTGCCAGCAACCAGGGTGGAAAGGACTATGGCTACACCTTC

clone size: .
J gene: TRBJ2-6
V gene: TRBV14
D gene: .
CDR3 protein: CASSQVRPTRGGANVLTF
CDR3 DNA: TGTGCCAGCAGCCAAGTTCGGCCTACTCGGGGTGGGGCCAACGTCCTGACTTTC

clone size: .
J gene: TRBJ2-1
V gene: TRBV7-6
D gene: TRBD2
CDR3 protein: CASSSLAGVGNEQFF
CDR3 DNA: TGTGCCAGCAGCTCACTAGCGGGGGTTGGGAATGAGCAGTTCTTC

clone size: once
J gene: TRBJ2-7
V gene: TRBV28
D gene: .
CDR3 protein: CASSLRRQGRGEQYF
CDR3 DNA: TGTGCCAGCAGTTTGAGGCGGCAGGGAAGGGGCGAGCAGTACTTC

clone size: .
J gene: TRBJ1-2
V gene: TRBV29-1
D gene: .
CDR3 protein: CSVVQNYGYTF
CDR3 DNA: TGCAGCGTTGTACAGAACTATGGCTACACCTTC